This T cell receptor (beta chain) was retrieved from a study of PD-1 blockade in classical Hodgkin lymphoma. Overall study: The nivolumab dose that patients received was 3 mg/kg, given intravenously every 2 weeks.

The CDR3 is 14 amino acids. V lost 4 bases, J lost 7 bases, and 15 bases lay in between. Germline V gene sequence: CDR1 SGHRS, CDR2 YFSETQ. Notes on this clone: Its antigen is unidentified.

Data came from immunoSEQ multiplex PCR; TCRdb stores just in-frame clones and leaves some out. The repertoire includes about 15,000 clones, 60% to 85% of them detected once, and approximately 1.9% sits in the top ten. The time point: cycle 4 day 1 (C4D1), after around six weeks of nivolumab. The patients all showed relapse after autologous stem cell transplantation, while their brentuximab vedotin exposure varied. Investigators isolated CD4+ T cells from thawed PBMCs through magnetic negative selection. Study-wide results and caveats: By C4D1 there was a significant rise in CD4+ TCR diversity but not in CD8+ TCR diversity. Patients newly diagnosed and complete responders had comparable baseline diversity. Reports indicated that newly diagnosed patients had lower baseline TCR diversity than healthy donors did.

The sample consisted of CD4+ T cells from blood, taken before the fourth cycle of nivolumab. J is TRBJ1-5 and V is TRBV5-1; no reliable D call. This sequence originates from a human donor with classical Hodgkin lymphoma. The CDR3 protein is CASSPSSGFQPQHF. The CDR3 nucleotides are TGCGCCAGCAGCCCAAGTTCGGGGTTCCAGCCCCAGCATTTT.